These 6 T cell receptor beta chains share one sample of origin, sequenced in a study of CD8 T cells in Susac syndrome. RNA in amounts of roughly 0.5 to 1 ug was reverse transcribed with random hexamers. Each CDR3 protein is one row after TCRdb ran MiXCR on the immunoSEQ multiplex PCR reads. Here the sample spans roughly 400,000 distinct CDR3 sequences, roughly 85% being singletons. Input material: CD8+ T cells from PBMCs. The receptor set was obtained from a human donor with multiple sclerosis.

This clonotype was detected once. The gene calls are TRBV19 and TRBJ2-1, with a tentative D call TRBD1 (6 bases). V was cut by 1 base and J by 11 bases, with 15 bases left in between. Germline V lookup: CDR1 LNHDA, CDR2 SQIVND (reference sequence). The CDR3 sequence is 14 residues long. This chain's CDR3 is CASSIGTEQHKQFF. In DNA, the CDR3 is TGTGCCAGTAGTATAGGGACAGAACAACACAAGCAGTTCTTC.

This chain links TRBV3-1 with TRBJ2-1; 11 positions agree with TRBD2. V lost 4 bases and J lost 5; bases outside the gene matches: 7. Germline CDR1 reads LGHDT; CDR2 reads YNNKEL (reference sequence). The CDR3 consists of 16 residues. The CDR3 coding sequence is TGTGCCAGCAGCCTAAGGACTAGCGGGCCAGACAATGAGCAGTTCTTC. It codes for CASSLRTSGPDNEQFF.

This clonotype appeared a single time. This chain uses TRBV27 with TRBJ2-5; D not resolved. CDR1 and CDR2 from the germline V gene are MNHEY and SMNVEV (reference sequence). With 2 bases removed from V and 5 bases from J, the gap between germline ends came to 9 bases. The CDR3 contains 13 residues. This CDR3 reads CASSLPGLETQYF. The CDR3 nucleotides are TGTGCCAGCAGTTTACCGGGTTTGGAGACCCAGTACTTC.

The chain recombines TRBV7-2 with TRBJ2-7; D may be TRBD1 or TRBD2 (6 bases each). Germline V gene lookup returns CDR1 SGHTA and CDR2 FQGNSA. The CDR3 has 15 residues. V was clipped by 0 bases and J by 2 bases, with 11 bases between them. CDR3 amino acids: CASSLAPGAPYEQYF. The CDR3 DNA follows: TGTGCCAGCAGCTTAGCGCCGGGGGCCCCCTACGAGCAGTACTTC.

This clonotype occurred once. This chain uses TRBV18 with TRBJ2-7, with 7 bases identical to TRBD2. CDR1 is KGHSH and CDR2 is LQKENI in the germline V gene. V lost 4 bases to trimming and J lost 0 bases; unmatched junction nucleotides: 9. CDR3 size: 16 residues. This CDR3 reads CASSRASAGTSYEQYF. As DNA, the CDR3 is TGTGCCAGCTCACGGGCGTCAGCGGGGACCTCCTACGAGCAGTACTTC.

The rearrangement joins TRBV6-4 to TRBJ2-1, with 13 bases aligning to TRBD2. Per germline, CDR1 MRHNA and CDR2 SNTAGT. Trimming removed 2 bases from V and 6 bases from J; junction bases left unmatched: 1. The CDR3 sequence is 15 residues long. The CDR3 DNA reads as TGTGCCAGCAGTGACCGACTAGCGGGGGGCAATGAGCAGTTCTTC. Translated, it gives CASSDRLAGGNEQFF.